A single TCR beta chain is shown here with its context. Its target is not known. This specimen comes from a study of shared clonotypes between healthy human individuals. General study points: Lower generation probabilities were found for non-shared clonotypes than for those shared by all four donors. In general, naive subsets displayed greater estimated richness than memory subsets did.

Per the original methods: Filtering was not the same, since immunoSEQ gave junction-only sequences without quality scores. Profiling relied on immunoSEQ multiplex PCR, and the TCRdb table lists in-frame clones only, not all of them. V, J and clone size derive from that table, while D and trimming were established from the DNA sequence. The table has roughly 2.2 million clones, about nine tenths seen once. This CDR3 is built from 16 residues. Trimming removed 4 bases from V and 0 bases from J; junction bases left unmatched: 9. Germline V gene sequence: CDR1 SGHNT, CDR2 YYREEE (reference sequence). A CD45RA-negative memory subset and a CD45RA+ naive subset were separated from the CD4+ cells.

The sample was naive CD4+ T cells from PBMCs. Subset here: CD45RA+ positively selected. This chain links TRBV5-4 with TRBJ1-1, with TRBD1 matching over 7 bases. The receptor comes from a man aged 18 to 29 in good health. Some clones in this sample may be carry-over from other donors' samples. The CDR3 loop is CASSDKPGTVNTEAFF. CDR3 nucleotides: TGTGCCAGCAGCGATAAACCCGGGACAGTGAACACTGAAGCTTTCTTT. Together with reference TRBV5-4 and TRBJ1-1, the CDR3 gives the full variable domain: ETGVTQSPTHLIKTRGQQVTLRCSSQSGHNTVSWYQQALGQGPQFIFQYYREEENGRGNFPPRFSGLQFPNYSSELNVNALELDDSALYLCASSDKPGTVNTEAFFGQGTRLTVV.